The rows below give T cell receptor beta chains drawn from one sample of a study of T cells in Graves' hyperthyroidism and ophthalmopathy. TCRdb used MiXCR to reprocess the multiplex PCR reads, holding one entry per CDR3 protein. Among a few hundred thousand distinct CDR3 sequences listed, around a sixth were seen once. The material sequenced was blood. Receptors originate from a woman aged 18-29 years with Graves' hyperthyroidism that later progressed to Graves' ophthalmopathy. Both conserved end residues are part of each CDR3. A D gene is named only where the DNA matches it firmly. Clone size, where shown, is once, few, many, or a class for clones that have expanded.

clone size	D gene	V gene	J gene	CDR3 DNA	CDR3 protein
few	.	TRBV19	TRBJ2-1	TGTGCCAGTAGTATCACAGGGACTACCTACAATGAGCAGTTCTTC	CASSITGTTYNEQFF
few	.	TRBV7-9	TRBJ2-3	TGTGCCAGCAGCCCGGGGGGGACAGGGCACACAGATACGCAGTATTTT	CASSPGGTGHTDTQYF
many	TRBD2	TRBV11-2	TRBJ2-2	TGTGCCAGCAGCTTGTCTAGCGGTCTTAAAGGCGGCGGGGAGCTGTTTTTT	CASSLSSGLKGGGELFF
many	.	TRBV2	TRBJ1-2	TGTGCCAGCAGTGAAGACAGTACTAACTATGGCTACACCTTC	CASSEDSTNYGYTF
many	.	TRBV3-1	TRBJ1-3	TGTGCCAGCAGCCAACCCGGAAACACCATATATTTT	CASSQPGNTIYF
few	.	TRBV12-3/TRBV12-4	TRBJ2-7	TGTGCCAGCAGCGTGGGAGGGGGCGCCGAGCAGTACTTC	CASSVGGGAEQYF
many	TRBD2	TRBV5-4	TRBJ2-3	TGTGCCAGCAGCTTGGCAGCGGGAGGGCGTCTAGATACGCAGTATTTT	CASSLAAGGRLDTQYF
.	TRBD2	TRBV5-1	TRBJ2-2	TGCGCCAGCCGCGAGGGTAGCGGGATCACCGGGGAGCTGTTTTTT	CASREGSGITGELFF
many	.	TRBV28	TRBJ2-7	TGTGCCAGCAGTAACAGGGCCCACCACGAGCAGTACTTC	CASSNRAHHEQYF
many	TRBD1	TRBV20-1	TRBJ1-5	TGCAGTGCCTCTAGGCGGAGGACAGGGAAGGATCAGCCCCAGCATTTT	CSASRRRTGKDQPQHF
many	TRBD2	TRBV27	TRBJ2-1	TGTGCCAGCAGTTTATCGGGACGTCCCCTCGCGGGAGCCTACAATGAGCAGTTCTTC	CASSLSGRPLAGAYNEQFF
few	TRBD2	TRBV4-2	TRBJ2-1	TGTGCCAGCAGCCAAGCCCGAGGAGAACTCTTCGGCAGCGGGAGGTACAATGAGCAGTTCTTC	CASSQARGELFGSGRYNEQFF
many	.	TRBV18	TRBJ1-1	TGTGCCAGCTCCCTCACAGGCGACTGGAACACTGAAGCTTTCTTT	CASSLTGDWNTEAFF
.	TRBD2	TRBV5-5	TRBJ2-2	TGTGCCAGCAGCTTGGGCTCTAGCGGAAACACCGGGGAGCTGTTTTTT	CASSLGSSGNTGELFF
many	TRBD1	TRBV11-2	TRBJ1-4	TGTGCCAGCAGCTGGACAGGGAGTAGTGAAAAACTGTTTTTT	CASSWTGSSEKLFF
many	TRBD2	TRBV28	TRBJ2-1	TGTGCCAGCAGTTTACTAGCGGGGATCTACAATGAGCAGTTCTTC	CASSLLAGIYNEQFF
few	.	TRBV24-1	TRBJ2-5	TGTGCCACCAGTGATTTGGACGGCCTAGAGACCCAGTACTTC	CATSDLDGLETQYF
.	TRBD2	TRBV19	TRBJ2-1	TGTGCCAGTAGTGCCGGGGGGGTCCCGGGGAATGAGCAGTTCTTC	CASSAGGVPGNEQFF
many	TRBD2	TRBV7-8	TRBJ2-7	TGTGCCAGCAGCACAGCACGAAGACTAGCGGGAGGGTCCTACGAGCAGTACTTC	CASSTARRLAGGSYEQYF
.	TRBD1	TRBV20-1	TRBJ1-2	TGCAGTGCTAGAGAGGTACAGGGGGCTTATGGCTACACCTTC	CSAREVQGAYGYTF
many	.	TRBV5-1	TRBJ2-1	TGCGCCAGCACTCTGGGGCAGGGCTACAATGAGCAGTTCTTC	CASTLGQGYNEQFF
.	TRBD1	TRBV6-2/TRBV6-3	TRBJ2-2	TGTGCCAGCATCACCGGACAGGGGGCGGAGACCGGGGAGCTGTTTTTT	CASITGQGAETGELFF
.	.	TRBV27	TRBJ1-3	TGTGCCAGCAGTTTATTCTGGGGACACCCTGTAAACACCATATATTTT	CASSLFWGHPVNTIYF
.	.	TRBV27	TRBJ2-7	TGTGCCAGCAGTTTGCGGGGTGTGGGGAACGAGCAGTACTTC	CASSLRGVGNEQYF
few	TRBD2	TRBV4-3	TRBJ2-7	TGCGCCAGCAGCCAAGATACTGGGGGGGTTGGCTACGAGCAGTACTTC	CASSQDTGGVGYEQYF
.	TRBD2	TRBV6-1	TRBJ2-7	TGTGCCAGCAGTTTTGCGGGAGGGTTGGACTACGAGCAGTACTTC	CASSFAGGLDYEQYF
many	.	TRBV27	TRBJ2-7	TGTGCCAGCAGTTTAAGCAGAGAGGTAGTCCACGAGCAGTACTTC	CASSLSREVVHEQYF
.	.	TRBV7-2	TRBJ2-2	TGTGCCAGCAGCCCCTTAACAGGGTACGGGGAGCTGTTTTTT	CASSPLTGYGELFF
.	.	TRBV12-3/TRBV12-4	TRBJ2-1	TGTGCCAGCAGTCTGACTAGTTACCACAATGAGCAGTTCTTC	CASSLTSYHNEQFF
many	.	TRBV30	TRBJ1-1	TGTGCCTGGAGTACGGGGGCGGGAGGAGCTTTCTTT	CAWSTGAGGAFF
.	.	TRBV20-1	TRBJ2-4	TGCAGTGCTAGAGTCCCGGGGTCGGGAAACATTCAGTACTTC	CSARVPGSGNIQYF
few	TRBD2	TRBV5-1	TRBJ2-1	TGCGCCAGCAGCTTCAGCGGGAGAGGGAATGAGCAGTTCTTC	CASSFSGRGNEQFF